This TCR beta chain was documented in a study of CD8+ T cells in alopecia areata. Study-wide background: Tofacitinib administration to treated patients was oral, at 5 to 10 mg twice daily. Study findings and constraints: Alphabeta T cells residing in normal skin are also sequenced in scalp samples.

RNA was isolated and reverse transcribed to cDNA, the sequencing template. The protocol was immunoSEQ multiplex PCR, while the TCRdb copy is restricted to in-frame clones and leaves out a portion. The sample has over 120,000 clones; approximately 50% are singletons. Deletions cut 7 bases from V and 1 base from J, with 11 bases between. Germline lookup yields CDR1 SQVTM and CDR2 ANQGSEA. This CDR3 is built from 13 residues. The investigators collected lesional scalp punch biopsies and peripheral blood from alopecia areata patients. On this clone: No antigen is known for it.

The material was CD4+ T cells sorted from blood, obtained at week 0. This TCR was recovered from a human donor with alopecia areata. The chain uses TRBV29-1 and TRBJ2-1, with no clear D. The CDR3: CSASRASYNEQFF. DNA for the CDR3: TGCAGCGCCTCCCGGGCGTCCTACAATGAGCAGTTCTTC.